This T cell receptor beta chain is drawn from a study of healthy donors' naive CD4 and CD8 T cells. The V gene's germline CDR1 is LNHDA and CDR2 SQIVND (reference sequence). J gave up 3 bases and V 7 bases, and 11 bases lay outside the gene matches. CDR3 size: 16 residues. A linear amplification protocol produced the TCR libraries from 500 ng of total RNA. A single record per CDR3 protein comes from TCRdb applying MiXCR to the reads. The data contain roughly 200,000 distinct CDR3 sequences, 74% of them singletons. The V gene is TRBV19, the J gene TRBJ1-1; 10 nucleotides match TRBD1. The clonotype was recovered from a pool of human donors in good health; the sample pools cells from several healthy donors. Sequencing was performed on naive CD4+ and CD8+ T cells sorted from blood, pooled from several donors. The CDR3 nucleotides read TGTGCCAGTACCCCGGGACAGGGGAGGGGCCACACTGAAGCTTTCTTT. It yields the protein CASTPGQGRGHTEAFF.